The TCR beta chain under discussion was sequenced for a study of beta chain features in type 1 diabetes. Study-level information: Examination of sorted cells across all samples involved around 100,000,000 cells.

Sorting of CD4+ naive, central memory, regulatory and stem cell-like memory cells was performed via CD45RO/CCR7/CD25/CD127/CD95/CD27. Between the trimmed V and J ends, which lost 6 bases and 5 bases, there was a span of 10 bases. The germline V gene has CDR1 MDHEN and CDR2 SYDVKM. The CDR3 has 12 amino acids. Expressed TCRB transcripts were sequenced because the isolated RNA had all been reverse transcribed beforehand. Profiled with immunoSEQ multiplex PCR; TCRdb holds only in-frame clones, not every one. The table includes roughly 150,000 clones, around 10% detected once. The gene calls are TRBV28 and TRBJ1-1; no clear D gene. This receptor was identified in a man between 18 and 35 years old in good health. Sequenced material: central memory CD4+ T cells from blood. The CDR3 coding sequence is TGTGCCAGCAGCGAACCGAGGACTGAAGCTTTCTTT. This gives the protein CASSEPRTEAFF.